Following are 27 T cell receptor beta chains from one sample sequenced in a study of T cell changes during pregnancy in multiple sclerosis. Method: immunoSEQ multiplex PCR; TCRdb's copy keeps in-frame clones and lacks some. This table has about 70,000 clones, about 90% appearing once. Source: CD4+ T cells from peripheral blood mononuclear cells, taken after pregnancy. The receptors here all came from a female donor with multiple sclerosis, enrolled in a pregnancy study.

The gene calls are TRBV28 and TRBJ1-5; D gene unclear. The CDR3 is 13 residues long. Germline CDR1 MDHEN, CDR2 SYDVKM. The V end lost 1 base, the J end lost 7 bases, and 8 bases lay between the germline ends. CDR3 loop: CASSLSREQPQHF. The CDR3 DNA is TGTGCCAGCAGTTTATCCCGGGAACAGCCCCAGCATTTT.

The V call is TRBV19, the J call TRBJ1-5, with D possibly TRBD1 on 5 matching bases. CDR1 and CDR2 from the germline V gene are LNHDA and SQIVND (reference sequence). Trimming left V 4 bases short and J 7 bases short, with 17 bases between. The CDR3 totals 15 residues. The CDR3 loop is CASSREGSGVQPQHF. The CDR3 region has the DNA TGTGCCAGTAGTAGGGAAGGGTCGGGGGTCCAGCCCCAGCATTTT.

The rearrangement joins TRBV10-3 to TRBJ2-1; the match to TRBD2 covers 12 bases. The germline gives CDR1 ENHRY, CDR2 SYGVKD. Germline trimming cut 3 bases from V and 5 bases from J; bases unmatched to any gene: 2. The CDR3 length is 15 residues. The CDR3 coding sequence is TGTGCCATCAGTGAACGGACTAGCGGGAACAATGAGCAGTTCTTC. This translates into CAISERTSGNNEQFF.

The rearrangement links TRBV18 to TRBJ1-1, with 10 bases lining up with TRBD1. This CDR3 spans 14 amino acids. In germline, CDR1 is KGHSH, CDR2 LQKENI. Unmatched junction bases numbered 5, after V lost 6 bases and J lost 4 bases. CDR3 sequence reads: CASSGQGVGTEAFF. The CDR3 nucleotides read TGTGCCAGCTCCGGACAGGGGGTTGGCACTGAAGCTTTCTTT.

CDR3 protein: CASSPLGEVQYF. The CDR3 DNA follows: TGTGCCAGCTCACCTCTGGGAGAGGTCCAGTACTTC. The chain is built from TRBV18 and TRBJ2-5; D may be TRBD2 (5 bases). The CDR3 has 12 residues. Germline V gene data show CDR1 as KGHSH and CDR2 as LQKENI. Trimming pared 3 bases from V and 10 bases from J, leaving 12 bases between.

The chain carries TRBV18 and TRBJ2-5, with D possibly TRBD2 on 6 matching bases. Trimming removed 5 bases from V and 1 base from J, with 11 bases in between. CDR1 KGHSH and CDR2 LQKENI come from the germline V gene. The CDR3 loop spans 14 amino acids. The CDR3 bases are TGTGCCAGCTCAGTTAGCGGTATCCAAGAGACCCAGTACTTC. Amino acid sequence: CASSVSGIQETQYF.

This clone turned up a few times. This chain joins TRBV5-1 and TRBJ2-2; the match to TRBD2 covers 7 bases. Germline V gives CDR1 SGHRS, CDR2 YFSETQ. The CDR3 runs 15 residues. With V trimmed by 6 bases and J by 2 bases, 7 bases remained unmatched. The CDR3 spells CASTVTSYNTGELFF. The DNA for the CDR3 is TGCGCCAGCACGGTGACTAGCTACAACACCGGGGAGCTGTTTTTT.

This rearrangement joins TRBV5-1 to TRBJ2-5; 7 positions match TRBD2. The CDR3 has 18 amino acids. The V segment lost 0 bases and the J segment 2 bases; nucleotides outside the gene matches: 13. Germline CDR1 and CDR2: SGHRS and YFSETQ. The CDR3 DNA reads TGCGCCAGCAGCTTGGTGCCCCTAACAGCGGGGACTCAAGAGACCCAGTACTTC. This gives the protein CASSLVPLTAGTQETQYF.

The chain links TRBV28 to TRBJ2-7; D might be TRBD2 (6 bases). The CDR3 is made up of 14 amino acids. Trimming shortened V by 5 bases and J by 1 base, and 12 bases separated the two germline ends. CDR1 and CDR2 from the germline V gene are MDHEN and SYDVKM. CDR3 amino acids: CASSPGGTSYEQYF. CDR3 bases: TGTGCCAGCAGTCCAGGAGGGACTTCCTACGAGCAGTACTTC.

This clone was detected only once. The chain is built from TRBV7-3 and TRBJ2-7; tentative D call: TRBD2 (6 bases). The CDR3 consists of 21 residues. CDR1 and CDR2 (germline): SGHTA, FQGTGA. V lost 1 base to trimming and J lost 0 bases, with 28 bases between them. Here the CDR3 DNA reads TGTGCCAGCAGCTTAAACTTTCTGGCGGGGATAACCCAACAGAGCTCCTACGAGCAGTACTTC. This gives the protein CASSLNFLAGITQQSSYEQYF.

A single count supports this clone. The chain has TRBV30 and TRBJ2-2, with a weak D call TRBD1 (5 bases). This CDR3 region has 14 residues. CDR1 and CDR2 (germline): GTSNPN, SVGIG (reference sequence). With 4 bases removed from V and 7 bases from J, the gap between germline ends came to 16 bases. In DNA form, the CDR3 reads TGTGCCTGGAAACCCGACAGATGGGGCGGGGAGCTGTTTTTT. This encodes CAWKPDRWGGELFF.

The chain combines TRBV7-2 with TRBJ1-2; TRBD1 agrees at 8 bases. The trim removed 4 bases at V and 8 bases at J, leaving 9 bases unmatched. The germline V gene encodes CDR1 SGHTA and CDR2 FQGNSA. This CDR3 has 14 amino acids. The CDR3 reads CASSSLTGAGGYTF. The CDR3 DNA is TGTGCCAGCAGCTCCTTGACAGGGGCAGGGGGCTACACCTTC.

The rearrangement links TRBV6-5 to TRBJ2-1; 7 nucleotides line up with TRBD1. Germline V gene sequence: CDR1 MNHEY, CDR2 SVGAGI. The V and J ends lost 6 bases and 6 bases, in that order; junction bases with no gene match: 11. The CDR3 contains 15 residues. The CDR3 is CASSPRGQRINEQFF. CDR3 nucleotide sequence: TGTGCCAGCAGCCCGAGGGGGCAAAGGATCAATGAGCAGTTCTTC.

This rearrangement joins TRBV4-2 to TRBJ2-1; perhaps TRBD2 as D (5 bases). The V and J ends lost 3 bases and 9 bases respectively, with 12 bases between them. The CDR3 has 13 amino acids. CDR1 is LGHNA and CDR2 is YNFKEQ in the germline V gene. The CDR3, as DNA: TGTGCCAGCAGCCAGGAGGTGAGAGGTGAGCAGTTCTTC. This translates into CASSQEVRGEQFF.

The V and J genes are TRBV2 and TRBJ1-6; 8 nucleotides match TRBD1. Germline V gene sequence: CDR1 SNHLY, CDR2 FYNNEI. This CDR3 has 12 amino acids. V dropped 7 bases and J dropped 10; count of bases not matched to a gene: 3. CDR3 sequence reads: CASTRQGSPLHF. The CDR3 DNA is TGTGCCAGCACAAGACAGGGGTCACCCCTCCACTTT. Based on the CDR3 plus reference TRBV2 and TRBJ1-6, the full variable domain is EPEVTQTPSHQVTQMGQEVILRCVPISNHLYFYWYRQILGQKVEFLVSFYNNEISEKSEIFDDQFSVERPDGSNFTLKIRSTKLEDSAMYFCASTRQGSPLHFGNGTRLTVT.

This sequence joins TRBV9 and TRBJ2-3, with 9 bases lining up with TRBD2. The CDR3 loop spans 15 amino acids. V dropped 3 bases and J dropped 0; count of bases not matched to a gene: 2. In germline, CDR1 is SGDLS, CDR2 YYNGEE. The CDR3 sequence is CASSASGVSTDTQYF. The CDR3 bases are TGTGCCAGCAGCGCTAGCGGGGTAAGCACAGATACGCAGTATTTT.

The rearrangement uses TRBV2 and TRBJ1-5; tentative D call: TRBD1 (6 bases). CDR1 is SNHLY, CDR2 FYNNEI, per germline. CDR3 size: 14 residues. The germline V and J ends were trimmed by 4 bases and 5 bases, with 12 bases remaining between them. The CDR3 spells CASSAEGGDQPQHF. The CDR3 DNA reads as TGTGCCAGCAGTGCAGAAGGGGGTGATCAGCCCCAGCATTTT.

The V gene is TRBV29-1, the J gene TRBJ1-1; 8 bases match TRBD1. J was trimmed by 10 bases and V by 5 bases; bases with no gene match: 15. The CDR3 covers 14 residues. Germline values: CDR1 SQVTM, CDR2 ANQGSEA. CDR3 DNA sequence: TGCAGCGTTCTGCCGGACAGGGTTAGCTCTCTAGCTTTCTTT. It encodes CSVLPDRVSSLAFF.

J is TRBJ1-4 and V is TRBV5-1; D is ambiguous. V lost 0 bases and J 0 bases, leaving 9 bases between the germline ends. Per germline, CDR1 SGHRS and CDR2 YFSETQ. The CDR3 extends over 16 amino acids. The CDR3 DNA sequence: TGCGCCAGCAGCTTGGGACTCTCCGCAACTAATGAAAAACTGTTTTTT. Its translation: CASSLGLSATNEKLFF. Filled out from reference TRBV5-1 and TRBJ1-4, the complete variable domain reads KAGVTQTPRYLIKTRGQQVTLSCSPISGHRSVSWYQQTPGQGLQFLFEYFSETQRNKGNFPGRFSGRQFSNSRSEMNVSTLELGDSALYLCASSLGLSATNEKLFFGSGTQLSVL.

This clone was detected only once. The gene calls are TRBV11-3 and TRBJ2-7, with D possibly TRBD1 on 6 matching bases. The V gene's germline CDR1 is SGHNT and CDR2 YENEEA. The V and J ends lost 5 bases and 0 bases respectively, with 11 bases between them. This CDR3 comprises 14 residues. For the CDR3, the DNA is TGTGCCAGCAGCCGGACAGTCAACTCCTACGAGCAGTACTTC. Translated, it gives CASSRTVNSYEQYF.

The rearrangement links TRBV5-6 to TRBJ2-2, with 15 nucleotides matching TRBD2. The V and J ends lost 4 bases and 6 bases, in that order; junction bases with no gene match: 10. The germline V gene has CDR1 SGHDT and CDR2 YYEEEE. This CDR3 comprises 18 residues. CDR3 region: CASSPGLAGGGVAGELFF. In DNA, the CDR3 is TGTGCCAGCAGCCCCGGACTAGCGGGAGGGGGAGTGGCCGGGGAGCTGTTTTTT.

V usage is TRBV10-3 and J usage is TRBJ2-1; 7 nucleotides match TRBD2. This CDR3 has 15 residues. The J segment lost 7 bases and the V segment lost 3 bases, leaving 9 bases of the junction unmatched. CDR1 is ENHRY and CDR2 is SYGVKD in the germline V gene. The CDR3 DNA reads as TGTGCCATCAGTGACCGAGGACTAGTCACAAATGAGCAGTTCTTC. Protein product: CAISDRGLVTNEQFF.

The CDR3 DNA is TGTGCCAGCAGCCTAGGGACAGGGGGCGCGAGTGGGCTAGATACGCAGTATTTT. This sequence encodes CASSLGTGGASGLDTQYF. The chain carries TRBV5-4 and TRBJ2-3; TRBD1 matches 12 bases. After removal of 4 bases from V and 5 bases from J, the junction contained 14 bases not matched to a gene. Germline CDR1 is SGHNT and CDR2 is YYREEE (reference sequence). CDR3 size: 18 residues.

This clone was seen just once. This sequence joins TRBV6-5 and TRBJ1-2; TRBD1 agrees at 9 bases. Germline loops: CDR1 MNHEY, CDR2 SVGAGI. The V and J ends lost 5 bases and 8 bases, in that order; junction bases with no gene match: 12. The CDR3 is made up of 15 amino acids. This CDR3 reads CASSAAPGTGIGYTF. In DNA form, the CDR3 reads TGTGCCAGCAGTGCCGCACCCGGGACAGGGATCGGCTACACCTTC.

V is TRBV5-8 and J is TRBJ2-5; D perhaps matches TRBD1 (6 bases). The CDR3 runs to 11 residues. Between the trimmed V and J ends, which lost 7 bases and 4 bases, there was a span of 8 bases. Germline V gene sequence: CDR1 SGHTS, CDR2 YDEGEE. The CDR3 is CASGQIETQYF. The CDR3, as DNA: TGTGCCAGCGGACAGATAGAGACCCAGTACTTC.

The chain links TRBV5-1 to TRBJ2-3, with 7 bases identical to TRBD2. The J segment lost 1 base and the V segment lost 7 bases, leaving 6 bases of the junction unmatched. CDR3 length: 14 amino acids. Germline CDR1 and CDR2: SGHRS and YFSETQ. The chain's CDR3 is CASEGGRRTDTQYF. DNA for the CDR3: TGCGCCAGCGAGGGCGGGAGACGCACAGATACGCAGTATTTT.

The V gene is TRBV9, the J gene TRBJ2-7; TRBD1 agrees at 7 bases. Unmatched junction bases numbered 9, after V lost 0 bases and J lost 6 bases. The CDR3 is 15 residues long. Germline V CDR1 and CDR2: SGDLS, YYNGEE. The CDR3 protein is CASSVGDDRVGEQYF. Written as DNA, the CDR3 is TGTGCCAGCAGCGTAGGGGACGACAGGGTGGGCGAGCAGTACTTC.